The 13 T cell receptor beta chains presented below share a single source sample, sequenced in a study of CD8+ T cells in alopecia areata. Treatment reported: oral pan-JAK inhibitor, 5-10 mg twice daily. cDNA prepared by RNA extraction and subsequent reverse transcription served as the template for sequencing. Method: immunoSEQ multiplex PCR; TCRdb's copy keeps in-frame clones and lacks some. The table lists 90,000 to 130,000 clones, about 59% of them singletons. Sequences were derived from CD8+ T cells sorted from blood, sampled at week 24, from a patient treated with tofacitinib. These receptors were taken from a human donor with alopecia areata.

The chain couples TRBV5-6 to TRBJ2-5; D assignment may be TRBD1 or TRBD2 (5 bases each). Looked up from germline, CDR1 is SGHDT and CDR2 is YYEEEE. V was pared by 3 bases and J by 0 bases, with 21 bases between. The CDR3 consists of 18 residues. The CDR3 reads CASSSRGPGPTYQETQYF. CDR3 coding DNA: TGTGCCAGCAGCTCCCGGGGCCCGGGACCGACGTACCAAGAGACCCAGTACTTC.

The chain has TRBV14 and TRBJ2-7, with TRBD1 matching 7 bases. The germline V gene has CDR1 SGHDN and CDR2 FVKESK. The CDR3 runs to 12 residues. V lost 8 bases to trimming and J lost 2 bases; unmatched junction nucleotides: 3. The CDR3, as DNA: TGTGCCAGCCGGGACAGTACCTACGAGCAGTACTTC. Its translation is CASRDSTYEQYF.

CDR3: CAWRQGSNQPQHF. In DNA form, the CDR3 reads TGTGCCTGGAGACAGGGGAGCAATCAGCCCCAGCATTTT. J is TRBJ1-5 and V is TRBV30; 7 nucleotides match TRBD1. Germline V gene sequence: CDR1 GTSNPN, CDR2 SVGIG (reference sequence). This CDR3 is 13 amino acids long. Germline trimming cut 3 bases from V and 1 base from J; bases unmatched to any gene: 0.

The genes are TRBV7-9 and TRBJ1-2; 8 bases are shared with TRBD1. There are 14 residues in the CDR3. The germline CDR1 and CDR2 sequences are SEHNR and FQNEAQ (reference sequence). V dropped 5 bases and J dropped 5; count of bases not matched to a gene: 7. The CDR3 protein is CASSVDRGKYGYTF. The CDR3 nucleotides are TGTGCCAGCAGCGTTGACAGGGGAAAGTATGGCTACACCTTC. The full variable domain, rest sourced from reference TRBV7-9 and TRBJ1-2, is DTGVSQNPRHKITKRGQNVTFRCDPISEHNRLYWYRQTLGQGPEFLTYFQNEAQLEKSRLLSDRFSAERPKGSFSTLEIQRTEQGDSAMYLCASSVDRGKYGYTFGSGTRLTVV.

This chain connects TRBV6-5 to TRBJ1-6; TRBD1 agrees at 7 bases. The CDR3 has 13 amino acids. The V gene's germline CDR1 is MNHEY and CDR2 SVGAGI. V shed 6 bases, J shed 9 bases, and the junction held 5 bases outside the gene matches. The CDR3 bases are TGTGCCAGCAGGCAAACAGGGGCTTCACCCCTCCACTTT. This codes for CASRQTGASPLHF.

J is TRBJ2-3 and V is TRBV5-4, with 15 positions matching TRBD2. CDR1 SGHNT and CDR2 YYREEE come from the germline V gene (reference sequence). The CDR3 runs to 18 residues. V lost 2 bases, J lost 4 bases, and 8 bases stayed unmatched. CDR3 nucleotides: TGTGCCAGCAGCTTCGGTGGACTAGCGGGGGGGCCGCCAGATACGCAGTATTTT. Its translation: CASSFGGLAGGPPDTQYF.

V usage is TRBV9 and J usage is TRBJ2-5; D might be TRBD2 (5 bases). V lost 4 bases and J 9 bases, leaving 19 bases between the germline ends. Germline CDR1 is SGDLS and CDR2 is YYNGEE. This CDR3 comprises 14 residues. In nucleotides, the CDR3 is TGTGCCAGCAGCCCCGGGGAAGGGCGGCAGGCCCAGTACTTC. This encodes CASSPGEGRQAQYF.

V usage is TRBV27 and J usage is TRBJ1-2; 8 bases are shared with TRBD1. The J segment lost 7 bases and the V segment lost 5 bases, leaving 9 bases of the junction unmatched. The CDR3 covers 14 residues. Germline-derived CDR1 and CDR2 are MNHEY and SMNVEV (reference sequence). The CDR3 bases are TGTGCCAGCAGTCCCGACCCCGACAGGGGTGGCTACACCTTC. Translation gives CASSPDPDRGGYTF.

This clone appeared a few times. V usage is TRBV5-1 and J usage is TRBJ2-3; D possibly corresponds to TRBD1 (6 bases). This CDR3 comprises 14 residues. Germline V lookup: CDR1 SGHRS, CDR2 YFSETQ. V lost 0 bases and J 5 bases, leaving 10 bases between the germline ends. The CDR3 nucleotides read TGCGCCAGCAGCTTGGACAGGGCGGGAGATACGCAGTATTTT. Its translation is CASSLDRAGDTQYF.

This clone was seen a few times. The J gene is TRBJ1-1, the V gene TRBV6-5; D gene uncertain. Per germline, CDR1 MNHEY and CDR2 SVGAGI. This CDR3 is built from 14 residues. V shed 2 bases and J shed 1 base, with 8 bases lying between them. The DNA for the CDR3 is TGTGCCAGCAGTTACGTAGGAGAGAACACTGAAGCTTTCTTT. Amino acids: CASSYVGENTEAFF.

CDR3: CASSYQFNTGELFF. The CDR3 coding sequence is TGCGCCAGCAGTTACCAATTTAACACCGGGGAGCTGTTTTTT. V and J are TRBV10-2 and TRBJ2-2; no clear D gene. With 5 bases removed from V and 2 bases from J, the gap between germline ends came to 9 bases. Germline values: CDR1 WSHSY, CDR2 SAAADI. The CDR3 covers 14 residues.

The rearrangement joins TRBV7-8 to TRBJ1-1, with D unresolved. Germline CDR1 and CDR2: SGHVS and FQNEAQ. The CDR3 sequence is 13 residues long. V was cut by 5 bases and J by 0 bases, with 7 bases left in between. The CDR3 DNA reads TGTGCCAGCAGCCCCGAAATGAACACTGAAGCTTTCTTT. Translated: CASSPEMNTEAFF.

In this sample, this clone turned up a few times. V and J are TRBV27 and TRBJ2-7, with 7 bases identical to TRBD1. The ends lost 5 bases at V and 3 bases at J; junction bases unmatched: 4. The CDR3 has 13 amino acids. Germline V gene lookup returns CDR1 MNHEY and CDR2 SMNVEV (reference sequence). The CDR3 protein is CASSVTGVYEQYF. The CDR3 DNA reads as TGTGCCAGCAGTGTTACAGGGGTCTACGAGCAGTACTTC.